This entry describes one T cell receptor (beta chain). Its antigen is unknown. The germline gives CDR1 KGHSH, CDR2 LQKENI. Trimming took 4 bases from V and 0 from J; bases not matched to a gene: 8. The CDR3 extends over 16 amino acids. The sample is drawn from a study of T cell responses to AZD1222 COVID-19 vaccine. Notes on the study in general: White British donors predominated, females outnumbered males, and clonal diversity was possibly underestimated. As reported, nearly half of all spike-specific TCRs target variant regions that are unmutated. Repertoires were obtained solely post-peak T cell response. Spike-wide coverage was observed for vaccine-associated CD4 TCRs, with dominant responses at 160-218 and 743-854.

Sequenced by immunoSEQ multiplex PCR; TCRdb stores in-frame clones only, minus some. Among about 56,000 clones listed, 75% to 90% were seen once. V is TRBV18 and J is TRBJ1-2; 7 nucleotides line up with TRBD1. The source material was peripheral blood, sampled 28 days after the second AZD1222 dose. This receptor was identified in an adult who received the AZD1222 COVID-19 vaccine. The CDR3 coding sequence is TGTGCCAGCTCACTTCAAGCCGGGACAGCTAACTATGGCTACACCTTC. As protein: CASSLQAGTANYGYTF.